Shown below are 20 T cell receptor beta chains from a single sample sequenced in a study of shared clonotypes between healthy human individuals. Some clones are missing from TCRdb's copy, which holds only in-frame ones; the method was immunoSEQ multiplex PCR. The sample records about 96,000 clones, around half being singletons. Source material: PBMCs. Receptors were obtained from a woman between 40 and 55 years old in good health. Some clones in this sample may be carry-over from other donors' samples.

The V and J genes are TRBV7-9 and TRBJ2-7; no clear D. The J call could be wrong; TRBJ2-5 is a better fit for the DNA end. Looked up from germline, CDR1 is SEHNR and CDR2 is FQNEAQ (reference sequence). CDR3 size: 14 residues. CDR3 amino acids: CASSLYPARETQYF. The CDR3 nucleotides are TGTGCCAGCAGCTTATACCCGGCCCGGGAGACCCAGTACTTC.

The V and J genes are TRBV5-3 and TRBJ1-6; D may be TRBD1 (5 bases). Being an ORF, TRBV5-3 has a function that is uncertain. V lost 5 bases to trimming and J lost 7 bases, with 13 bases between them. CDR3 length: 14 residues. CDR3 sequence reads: CARRTGTHNSPLHF. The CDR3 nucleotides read TGTGCCAGAAGAACCGGGACCCACAATTCACCCCTCCACTTT.

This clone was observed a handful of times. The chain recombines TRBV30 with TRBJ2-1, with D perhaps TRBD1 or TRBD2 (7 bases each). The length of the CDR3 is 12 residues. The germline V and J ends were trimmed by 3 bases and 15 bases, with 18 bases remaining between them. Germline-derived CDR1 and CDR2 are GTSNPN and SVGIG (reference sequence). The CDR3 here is CAWSPRGRAGFF. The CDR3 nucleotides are TGTGCCTGGAGCCCCAGGGGGAGGGCCGGGTTCTTC.

For the CDR3, the DNA is TGTGCCATCAGTGAAAAAGGGACAGACTATGGCTACACCTTC. Residues: CAISEKGTDYGYTF. V is TRBV10-3 and J is TRBJ1-2; TRBD1 agrees at 7 bases. This CDR3 contains 14 residues. The J segment lost 3 bases and the V segment lost 3 bases, leaving 4 bases of the junction unmatched. The V gene's germline CDR1 is ENHRY and CDR2 SYGVKD.

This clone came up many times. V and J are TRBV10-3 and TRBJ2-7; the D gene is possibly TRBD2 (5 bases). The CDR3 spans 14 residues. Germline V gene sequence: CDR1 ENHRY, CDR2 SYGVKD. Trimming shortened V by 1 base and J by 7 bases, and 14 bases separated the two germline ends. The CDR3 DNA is TGTGCCATCAGTGAGTGGTCGGGGTTGGAGGAGCAGTACTTC. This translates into CAISEWSGLEEQYF.

CDR3 sequence: CASSAIGDTTNEKLFF. The CDR3 bases are TGTGCCAGCAGTGCTATAGGGGACACAACTAATGAAAAACTGTTTTTT. The chain employs TRBV27 and TRBJ1-4, with a tentative D call TRBD1 (6 bases). Germline values: CDR1 MNHEY, CDR2 SMNVEV (reference sequence). This CDR3 has 16 amino acids. The V end was cut by 5 bases, the J end by 0 bases, with 13 bases between.

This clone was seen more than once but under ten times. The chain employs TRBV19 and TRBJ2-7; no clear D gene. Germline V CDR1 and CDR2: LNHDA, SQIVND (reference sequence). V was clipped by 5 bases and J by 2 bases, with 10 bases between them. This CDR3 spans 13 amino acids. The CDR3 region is CASSGRGPYEQYF. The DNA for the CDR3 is TGTGCCAGTAGTGGTCGTGGCCCCTACGAGCAGTACTTC.

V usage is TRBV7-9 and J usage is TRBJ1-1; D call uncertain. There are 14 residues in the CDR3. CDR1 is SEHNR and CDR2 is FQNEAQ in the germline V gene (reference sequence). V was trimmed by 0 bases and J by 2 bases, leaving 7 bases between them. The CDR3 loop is CASSLALGNTEAFF. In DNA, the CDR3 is TGTGCCAGCAGCTTAGCCCTCGGAAACACTGAAGCTTTCTTT.

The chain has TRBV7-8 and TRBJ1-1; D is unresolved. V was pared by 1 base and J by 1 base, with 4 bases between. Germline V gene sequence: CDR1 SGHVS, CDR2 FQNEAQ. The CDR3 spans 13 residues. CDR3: CASSLVGNTEAFF. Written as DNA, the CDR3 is TGTGCCAGCAGCTTAGTAGGGAACACTGAAGCTTTCTTT.

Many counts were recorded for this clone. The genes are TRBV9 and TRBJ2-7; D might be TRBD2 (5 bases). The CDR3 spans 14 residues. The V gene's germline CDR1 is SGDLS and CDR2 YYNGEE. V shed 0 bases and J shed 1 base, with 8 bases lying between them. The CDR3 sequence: CASSVELGSYEQYF. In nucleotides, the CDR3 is TGTGCCAGCAGCGTAGAACTAGGTTCCTACGAGCAGTACTTC.

CDR3 residues: CASSTTSGQANEQFF. DNA for the CDR3: TGCGCCAGCAGCACCACTAGCGGGCAGGCCAATGAGCAGTTCTTC. The chain carries TRBV5-1 and TRBJ2-1, with 9 nucleotides matching TRBD2. Per the germline V gene, CDR1 is SGHRS and CDR2 is YFSETQ. Trimming removed 4 bases from V and 6 bases from J; junction bases left unmatched: 8. The CDR3 runs to 15 residues.

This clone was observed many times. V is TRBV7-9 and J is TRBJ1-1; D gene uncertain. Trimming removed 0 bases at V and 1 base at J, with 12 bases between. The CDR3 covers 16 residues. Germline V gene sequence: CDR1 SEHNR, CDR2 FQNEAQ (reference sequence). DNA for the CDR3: TGTGCCAGCAGCTTAGCTCTTGCCGGAACGAACACTGAAGCTTTCTTT. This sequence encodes CASSLALAGTNTEAFF.

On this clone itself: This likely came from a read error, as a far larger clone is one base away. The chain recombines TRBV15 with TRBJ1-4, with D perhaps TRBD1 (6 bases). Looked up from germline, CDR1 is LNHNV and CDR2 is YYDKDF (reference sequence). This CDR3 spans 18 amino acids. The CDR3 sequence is CATSLRTGTYATNGKLFF. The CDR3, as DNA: TGTGCCACCAGCCTGAGAACAGGGACGTATGCAACTAATGGAAAACTGTTTTTT.

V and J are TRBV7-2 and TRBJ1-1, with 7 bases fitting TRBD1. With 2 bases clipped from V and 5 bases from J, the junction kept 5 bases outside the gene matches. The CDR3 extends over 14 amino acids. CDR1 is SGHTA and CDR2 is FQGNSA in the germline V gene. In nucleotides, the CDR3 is TGTGCCAGCAGCTTATCAGGGGGTGGAACTGAAGCTTTCTTT. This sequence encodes CASSLSGGGTEAFF.

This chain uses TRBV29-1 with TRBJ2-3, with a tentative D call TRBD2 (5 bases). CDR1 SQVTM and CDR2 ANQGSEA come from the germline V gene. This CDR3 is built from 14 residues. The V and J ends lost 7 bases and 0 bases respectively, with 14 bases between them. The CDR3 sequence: CSGGPSPSTDTQYF. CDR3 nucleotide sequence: TGCAGCGGGGGTCCTAGCCCTAGCACAGATACGCAGTATTTT.

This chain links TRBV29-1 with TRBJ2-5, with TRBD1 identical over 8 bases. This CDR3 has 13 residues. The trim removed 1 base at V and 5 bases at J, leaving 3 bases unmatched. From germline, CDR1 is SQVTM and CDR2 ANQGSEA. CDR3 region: CSVEASGGETQYF. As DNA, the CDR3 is TGCAGCGTTGAAGCTTCAGGGGGCGAGACCCAGTACTTC.

The CDR3 reads CACLGVNAYEQYF. In nucleotides, the CDR3 is TGTGCCTGTCTGGGTGTAAACGCCTACGAGCAGTACTTC. The chain is built from TRBV30 and TRBJ2-5; D is undetermined. With the DNA end fitting TRBJ2-7 better, the J assignment may be wrong. The CDR3 extends over 13 amino acids. Germline assignment: CDR1 GTSNPN and CDR2 SVGIG (reference sequence).

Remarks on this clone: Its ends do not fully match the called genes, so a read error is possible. DNA for the CDR3: TGCGCCTGGAGTCTCCACAGGGAGACCCAGTACTTC. This gives the protein CAWSLHRETQYF. V usage is TRBV30 and J usage is TRBJ2-5; D perhaps matches TRBD1 (5 bases). The CDR3 has 12 residues. Germline CDR1 reads GTSNPN; CDR2 reads SVGIG (reference sequence).

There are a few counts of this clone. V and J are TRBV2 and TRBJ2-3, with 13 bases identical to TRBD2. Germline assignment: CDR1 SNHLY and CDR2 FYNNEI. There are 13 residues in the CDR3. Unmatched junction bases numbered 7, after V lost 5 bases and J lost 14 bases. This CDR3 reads CASSPGTSGKPYF. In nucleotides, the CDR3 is TGTGCCAGCAGTCCTGGGACTAGCGGGAAGCCGTATTTT.

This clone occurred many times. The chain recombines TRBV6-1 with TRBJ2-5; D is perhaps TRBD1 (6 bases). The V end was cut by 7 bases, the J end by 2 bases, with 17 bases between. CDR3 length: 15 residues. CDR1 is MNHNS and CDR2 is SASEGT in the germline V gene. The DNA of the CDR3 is TGTGCCAGCAAACTGCTCCAGGGGCCACAAGAGACCCAGTACTTC. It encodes CASKLLQGPQETQYF.